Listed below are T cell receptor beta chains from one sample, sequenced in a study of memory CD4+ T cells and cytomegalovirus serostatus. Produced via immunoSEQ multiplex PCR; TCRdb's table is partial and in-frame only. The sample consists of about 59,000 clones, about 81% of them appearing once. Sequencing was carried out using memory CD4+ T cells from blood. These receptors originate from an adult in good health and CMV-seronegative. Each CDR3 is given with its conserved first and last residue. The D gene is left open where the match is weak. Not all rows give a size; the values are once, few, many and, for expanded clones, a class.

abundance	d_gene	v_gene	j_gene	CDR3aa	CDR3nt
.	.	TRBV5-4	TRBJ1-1	CASSLDLSAAGTEAFF	TGTGCCAGCAGCTTGGACCTCTCGGCGGCCGGAACTGAAGCTTTCTTT
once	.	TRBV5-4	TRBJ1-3	CASSLVGGAGNTIYF	TGTGCCAGCAGCTTGGTGGGGGGCGCTGGAAACACCATATATTTT
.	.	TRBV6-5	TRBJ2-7	CASTFLGSYEQYF	TGTGCCAGCACTTTTCTAGGCTCCTACGAGCAGTACTTC
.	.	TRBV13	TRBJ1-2	CASSLRSGYTF	TGTGCCAGCAGCTTAAGGAGTGGCTACACCTTC
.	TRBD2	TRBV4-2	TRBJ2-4	CASSHGLAGVENIQYF	TGTGCCAGCAGCCACGGACTAGCGGGAGTGGAAAACATTCAGTACTTC
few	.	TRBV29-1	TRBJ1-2	CSVYNHGYTF	TGCAGCGTATACAATCACGGCTACACCTTC
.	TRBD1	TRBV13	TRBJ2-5	CASSPRGLEETQYF	TGTGCCAGCAGCCCCAGGGGGCTAGAGGAGACCCAGTACTTC
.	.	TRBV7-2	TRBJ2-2	CASTWDLRNTGELFF	TGTGCCAGCACCTGGGACCTCAGGAACACCGGGGAGCTGTTTTTT
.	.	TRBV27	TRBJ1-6	CASRAFNSPLHF	TGTGCCAGCAGGGCTTTTAATTCACCCCTCCACTTT
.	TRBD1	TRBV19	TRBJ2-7	CASSPESGTGGYEQYF	TGTGCCAGTAGCCCGGAATCCGGGACAGGGGGCTACGAGCAGTACTTC
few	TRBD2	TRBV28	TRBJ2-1	CASNLAGGGEQFF	TGTGCCAGCAACCTAGCGGGAGGGGGTGAGCAGTTCTTC
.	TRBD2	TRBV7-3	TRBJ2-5	CASSTLAEETQYF	TGTGCCAGCAGCACACTAGCGGAAGAGACCCAGTACTTC
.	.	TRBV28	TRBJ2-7	CASSSQGSSYEQYF	TGTGCCAGCAGTTCACAGGGTTCCTCCTACGAGCAGTACTTC
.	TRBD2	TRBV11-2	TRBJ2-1	CASSSRAAFLAGGDEQFF	TGTGCCAGCAGCAGTCGGGCGGCATTCTTAGCGGGAGGCGATGAGCAGTTCTTC
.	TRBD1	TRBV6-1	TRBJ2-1	CASSRDRPNNEQFF	TGTGCCAGCAGTAGGGACAGGCCTAACAATGAGCAGTTCTTC
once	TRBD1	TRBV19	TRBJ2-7	CASSPQGADRSYEQYF	TGTGCCAGTAGTCCTCAGGGGGCGGATCGCTCCTACGAGCAGTACTTC
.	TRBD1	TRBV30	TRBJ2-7	CATGTDRPYEQYF	TGTGCTACGGGGACAGATCGACCCTACGAGCAGTACTTC
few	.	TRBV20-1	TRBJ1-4	CSATDGEKLFF	TGCAGTGCTACCGATGGGGAAAAACTGTTTTTT
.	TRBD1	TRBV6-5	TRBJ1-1	CASRLTGMNTEAFF	TGTGCCAGCAGGCTGACAGGGATGAACACTGAAGCTTTCTTT
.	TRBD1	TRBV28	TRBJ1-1	CASITRGRATEAFF	TGTGCCAGCATCACCAGGGGGAGGGCTACTGAAGCTTTCTTT
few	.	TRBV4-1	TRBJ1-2	CASTQEIRVRGTSGYTF	TGCGCCAGCACCCAAGAGATCAGGGTCAGAGGGACTTCGGGCTACACCTTC
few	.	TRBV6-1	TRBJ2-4	CASSEGTGKNIQYF	TGTGCCAGCAGTGAAGGGACGGGGAAAAACATTCAGTACTTC
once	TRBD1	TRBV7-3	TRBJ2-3	CASSLFTGGTDTQYF	TGTGCCAGCAGCTTGTTTACAGGGGGAACAGATACGCAGTATTTT
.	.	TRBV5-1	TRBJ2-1	CASSLNEAGEQFF	TGCGCCAGCAGCTTGAATGAAGCTGGTGAGCAGTTCTTC
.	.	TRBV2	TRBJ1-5	CASSEEGTSNQPQHF	TGTGCCAGCAGTGAAGAAGGGACTAGCAATCAGCCCCAGCATTTT
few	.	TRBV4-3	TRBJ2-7	CASSKVSYRDTYEQYF	TGCGCCAGCAGCAAAGTCTCGTACAGGGATACCTACGAGCAGTACTTC
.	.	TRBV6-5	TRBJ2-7	CASSYLRENYEQYF	TGTGCCAGCAGTTACCTCAGGGAAAACTACGAGCAGTACTTC
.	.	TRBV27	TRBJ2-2	CASSFHQGGTGELFF	TGTGCCAGCAGTTTCCACCAGGGCGGCACCGGGGAGCTGTTTTTT
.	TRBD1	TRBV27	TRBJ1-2	CASRGPGQGAYGYTF	TGTGCCAGCAGGGGACCGGGACAGGGAGCGTATGGCTACACCTTC
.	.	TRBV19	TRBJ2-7	CATQVGSYEQYF	TGTGCCACCCAAGTGGGCTCCTACGAGCAGTACTTC
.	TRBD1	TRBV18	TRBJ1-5	CASSRDSGGNQPQHF	TGTGCCAGCTCACGGGACAGCGGAGGCAATCAGCCCCAGCATTTT
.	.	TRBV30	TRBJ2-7	CAWSVGLGAYEQYF	TGTGCCTGGAGTGTGGGTCTGGGAGCCTACGAGCAGTACTTC
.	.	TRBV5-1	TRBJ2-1	CASSLGDNEQFF	TGCGCCAGCAGCTTGGGGGACAATGAGCAGTTCTTC
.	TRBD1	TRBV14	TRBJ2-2	CASSQEMTGGRFF	TGTGCCAGCAGCCAAGAGATGACAGGGGGACGGTTTTTT
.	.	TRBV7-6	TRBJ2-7	CASSSPGVPDEQYF	TGTGCCAGCAGTTCCCCCGGGGTTCCAGACGAGCAGTACTTC
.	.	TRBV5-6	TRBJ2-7	CASSLQGDRLDEQYF	TGTGCCAGCAGCTTGCAAGGGGACCGCTTAGACGAGCAGTACTTC
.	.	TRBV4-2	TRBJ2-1	CATRQDRGNEQFF	TGTGCCACGCGACAGGATAGGGGGAATGAGCAGTTCTTC
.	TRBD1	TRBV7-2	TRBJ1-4	CASSLGGTVNEKLFF	TGTGCCAGCAGCTTAGGAGGGACAGTTAATGAAAAACTGTTTTTT
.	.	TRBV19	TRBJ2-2	CASSVPRGTGELFF	TGTGCCAGTAGTGTGCCCCGGGGCACCGGGGAGCTGTTTTTT
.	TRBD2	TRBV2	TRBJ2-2	CASSSPGLATNTGELFF	TGTGCCAGCAGTTCACCGGGACTAGCGACGAACACCGGGGAGCTGTTTTTT
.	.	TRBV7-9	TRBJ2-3	CASSLKAQGWADTQYF	TGTGCCAGCAGCTTAAAAGCCCAGGGTTGGGCAGATACGCAGTATTTT
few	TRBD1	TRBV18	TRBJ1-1	CASSPGTGGGGTEAFF	TGTGCCAGCTCACCCGGGACAGGGGGCGGAGGCACTGAAGCTTTCTTT
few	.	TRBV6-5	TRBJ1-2	CASSIPGTTYGYTF	TGTGCCAGCAGCATCCCCGGGACAACCTATGGCTACACCTTC
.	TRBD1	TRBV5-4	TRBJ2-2	CASSLGRQGSTGELFF	TGTGCCAGCAGTTTAGGGAGACAGGGTAGCACCGGGGAGCTGTTTTTT
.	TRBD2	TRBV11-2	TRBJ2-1	CASNNGGLAGDNEQFF	TGTGCCAGCAACAACGGGGGACTAGCGGGAGACAATGAGCAGTTCTTC
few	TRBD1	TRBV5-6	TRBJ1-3	CASSTQGSSGNTIYF	TGTGCCAGCAGCACACAGGGGAGCTCTGGAAACACCATATATTTT
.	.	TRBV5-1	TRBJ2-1	CASSLSSSYNEQFF	TGCGCCAGCAGCTTGAGCAGCTCCTACAATGAGCAGTTCTTC
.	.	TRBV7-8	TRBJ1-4	CASSSQGATNEKLFF	TGTGCCAGCAGCTCCCAGGGTGCAACTAATGAAAAACTGTTTTTT
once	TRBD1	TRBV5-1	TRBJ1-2	CASSYSGTDYGYTF	TGCGCCAGCAGCTACTCCGGGACAGACTATGGCTACACCTTC
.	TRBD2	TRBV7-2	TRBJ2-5	CASSSPGGAETQYF	TGTGCCAGCAGCTCCCCCGGGGGGGCAGAGACCCAGTACTTC
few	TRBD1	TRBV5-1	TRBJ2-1	CASSPGTGLEQFF	TGCGCCAGCAGCCCCGGGACAGGGCTAGAGCAGTTCTTC
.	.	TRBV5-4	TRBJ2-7	CASSLRKAGGAYEQYF	TGTGCCAGCAGCCTACGCAAGGCCGGTGGGGCCTACGAGCAGTACTTC
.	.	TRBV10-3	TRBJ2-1	CAIRAGEWNEQFF	TGTGCCATCAGGGCCGGAGAATGGAATGAGCAGTTCTTC
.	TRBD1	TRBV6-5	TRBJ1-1	CASRRQGSLNTEAFF	TGTGCCAGCAGACGACAGGGGTCACTTAACACTGAAGCTTTCTTT
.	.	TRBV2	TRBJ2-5	CASSRQATETQYF	TGTGCCAGCAGCAGACAGGCGACGGAGACCCAGTACTTC
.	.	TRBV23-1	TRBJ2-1	CASMGTGPTGNEQFF	TGCGCCAGCATGGGAACAGGGCCCACGGGGAATGAGCAGTTCTTC
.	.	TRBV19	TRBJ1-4	CAISSREKLFF	TGTGCCATCTCCTCCAGGGAAAAACTGTTTTTT